A selection of T cell receptor beta chains follows, all from one sample in a study of blood T cell repertoires in COVID-19. Clones were read by immunoSEQ multiplex PCR, and TCRdb kept only the in-frame ones, dropping some. Here the sample spans 100,000 to 150,000 clones, 85% to 90% being singletons. Specimen: peripheral blood. The receptor source for this set is a man aged 50 to 59 with acute or convalescent COVID-19. The CDR3 runs from the conserved cysteine through the conserved F or W. The D gene is left open where the match is weak. A clone size is listed for some rows: how often the clone was seen (once, few, many), or a class if it is expanded.

>TRBJ2-7|TRBD1|TRBV6-1|.
CASSDYVGQGYSYEQYF
TGTGCCAGCAGTGACTACGTAGGACAGGGATACTCCTACGAGCAGTACTTC
>TRBJ2-7|.|TRBV7-2|once
CASSLKPGYEQYF
TGTGCCAGCAGCTTAAAGCCAGGCTACGAGCAGTACTTC
>TRBJ1-2|TRBD1|TRBV30|.
CAWSVVGGLYGYTF
TGTGCCTGGAGTGTAGTAGGGGGCCTCTATGGCTACACCTTC
>TRBJ1-2|.|TRBV14|.
CASSQEVAYGYTF
TGTGCCAGCAGCCAAGAAGTAGCCTATGGCTACACCTTC
>TRBJ1-1|.|TRBV29-1|.
CSAETTMGRGEAFF
TGCAGCGCAGAGACTACCATGGGGAGGGGTGAAGCTTTCTTT
>TRBJ1-5|TRBD1|TRBV19|.
CASTRPGGLSNQPQHF
TGTGCCAGTACTCGGCCAGGGGGATTAAGCAATCAGCCCCAGCATTTT
>TRBJ2-7|.|TRBV30|.
CAWSVSGLRYEQYF
TGTGCCTGGAGTGTAAGCGGCCTTCGGTACGAGCAGTACTTC
>TRBJ2-3|TRBD2|TRBV5-4|.
CASSFGRGTDTQYF
TGTGCCAGCAGCTTTGGGAGGGGCACAGATACGCAGTATTTT
>TRBJ2-2|.|TRBV7-2|.
CASSLVGVSRELFF
TGTGCCAGCAGCTTAGTAGGGGTGTCCCGGGAGCTGTTTTTT
>TRBJ1-5|.|TRBV14|.
CASSQEARSNQPQHF
TGTGCCAGCAGCCAAGAGGCCAGGAGCAATCAGCCCCAGCATTTT
>TRBJ2-7|TRBD2|TRBV6-5|.
CASSSQPGLEGYEQYF
TGTGCCAGCAGTTCTCAACCGGGACTAGAGGGTTACGAGCAGTACTTC
>TRBJ1-2|.|TRBV18|.
CASSPARGPNYGYTF
TGTGCCAGCTCACCAGCGCGGGGCCCTAACTATGGCTACACCTTC
>TRBJ1-1|TRBD1|TRBV6-5|.
CASTYRTGLVTEAFF
TGTGCCAGCACCTACCGGACAGGCTTGGTAACTGAAGCTTTCTTT
>TRBJ2-1|TRBD2|TRBV9|.
CASSATSGRALNEQFF
TGTGCCAGCAGCGCCACTAGCGGGAGGGCCCTCAATGAGCAGTTCTTC
>TRBJ1-5|.|TRBV6-2/TRBV6-3|.
CASSYGRSPNQPQHF
TGTGCCAGCAGTTACGGGAGGTCCCCCAATCAGCCCCAGCATTTT
>TRBJ1-2|TRBD1|TRBV6-2/TRBV6-3|.
CASSLGQGVSGYTF
TGTGCCAGCAGCCTTGGACAGGGCGTGAGTGGCTACACCTTC